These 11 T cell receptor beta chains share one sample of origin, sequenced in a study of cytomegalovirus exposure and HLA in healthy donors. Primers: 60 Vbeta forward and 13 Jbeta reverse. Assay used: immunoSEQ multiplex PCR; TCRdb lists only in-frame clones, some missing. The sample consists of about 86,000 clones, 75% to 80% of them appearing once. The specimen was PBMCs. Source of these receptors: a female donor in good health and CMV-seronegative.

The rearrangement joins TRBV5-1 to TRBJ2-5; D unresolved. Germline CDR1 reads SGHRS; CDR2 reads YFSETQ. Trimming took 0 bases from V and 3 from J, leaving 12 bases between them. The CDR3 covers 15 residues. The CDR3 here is CASSLVSVPEETQYF. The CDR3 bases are TGCGCCAGCAGCTTGGTTTCCGTCCCCGAAGAGACCCAGTACTTC.

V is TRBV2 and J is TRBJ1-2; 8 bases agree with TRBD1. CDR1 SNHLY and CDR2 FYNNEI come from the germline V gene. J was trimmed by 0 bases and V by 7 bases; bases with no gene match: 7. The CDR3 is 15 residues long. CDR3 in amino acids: CASTHGQGANYGYTF. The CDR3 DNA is TGTGCCAGCACTCATGGACAGGGCGCTAACTATGGCTACACCTTC.

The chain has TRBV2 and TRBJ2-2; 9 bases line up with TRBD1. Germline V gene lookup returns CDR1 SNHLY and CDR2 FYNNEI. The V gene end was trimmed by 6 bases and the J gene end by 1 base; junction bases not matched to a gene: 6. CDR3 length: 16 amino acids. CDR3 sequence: CASSVQGAQNTGELFF. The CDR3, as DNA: TGTGCCAGCAGCGTACAGGGGGCGCAGAACACCGGGGAGCTGTTTTTT. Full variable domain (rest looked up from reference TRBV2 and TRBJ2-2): EPEVTQTPSHQVTQMGQEVILRCVPISNHLYFYWYRQILGQKVEFLVSFYNNEISEKSEIFDDQFSVERPDGSNFTLKIRSTKLEDSAMYFCASSVQGAQNTGELFFGEGSRLTVL.

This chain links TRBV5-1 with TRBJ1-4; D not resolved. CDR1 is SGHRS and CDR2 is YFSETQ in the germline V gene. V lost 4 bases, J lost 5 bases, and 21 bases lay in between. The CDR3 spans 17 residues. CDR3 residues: CASSKELLRSPNEKLFF. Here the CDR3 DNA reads TGCGCCAGCAGCAAGGAACTATTAAGGAGTCCCAATGAAAAACTGTTTTTT.

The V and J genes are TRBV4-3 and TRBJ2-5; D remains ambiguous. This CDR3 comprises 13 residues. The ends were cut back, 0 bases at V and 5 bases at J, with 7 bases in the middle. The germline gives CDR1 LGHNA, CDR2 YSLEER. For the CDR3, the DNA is TGCGCCAGCAGCCAAGATTCGGAGGAGACCCAGTACTTC. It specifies CASSQDSEETQYF.

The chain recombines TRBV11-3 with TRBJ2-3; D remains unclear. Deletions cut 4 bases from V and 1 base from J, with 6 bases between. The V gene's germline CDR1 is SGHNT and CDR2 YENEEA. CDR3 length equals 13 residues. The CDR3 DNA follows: TGTGCCAGCAGCTCTGTCGGCACAGATACGCAGTATTTT. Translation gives CASSSVGTDTQYF.

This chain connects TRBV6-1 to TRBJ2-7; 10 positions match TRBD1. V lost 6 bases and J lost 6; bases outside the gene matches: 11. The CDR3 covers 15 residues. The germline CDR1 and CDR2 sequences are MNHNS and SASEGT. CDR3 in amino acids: CASRESPGQGSEQYF. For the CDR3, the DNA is TGTGCCAGCAGAGAGAGCCCGGGACAGGGGAGCGAGCAGTACTTC.

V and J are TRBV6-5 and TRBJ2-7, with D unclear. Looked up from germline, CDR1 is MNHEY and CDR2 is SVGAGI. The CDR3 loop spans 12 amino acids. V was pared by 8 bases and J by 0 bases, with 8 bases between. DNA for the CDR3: TGTGCCAGCTCACCGAGCTCCTACGAGCAGTACTTC. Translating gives CASSPSSYEQYF.

The CDR3 spells CASSGTNTGELFF. Here the CDR3 DNA reads TGTGCCAGCAGTGGGACAAACACCGGGGAGCTGTTTTTT. This chain joins TRBV27 and TRBJ2-2; perhaps TRBD1 as D (6 bases). This CDR3 has 13 amino acids. Trimming cost V 5 bases and J 2 bases, with 6 bases left between them. The V gene's germline CDR1 is MNHEY and CDR2 SMNVEV (reference sequence).

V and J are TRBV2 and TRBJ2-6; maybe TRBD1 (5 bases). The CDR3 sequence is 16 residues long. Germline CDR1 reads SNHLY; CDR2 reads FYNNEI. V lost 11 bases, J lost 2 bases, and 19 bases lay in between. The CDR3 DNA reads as TGTGCCGGGTGGGGCAGGGTCTATCCTGGGGCCAACGTCCTGACTTTC. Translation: CAGWGRVYPGANVLTF.

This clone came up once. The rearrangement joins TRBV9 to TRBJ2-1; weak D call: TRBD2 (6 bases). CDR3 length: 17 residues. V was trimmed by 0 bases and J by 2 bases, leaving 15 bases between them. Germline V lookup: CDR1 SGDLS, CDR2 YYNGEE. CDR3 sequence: CASSVEEGPRTYNEQFF. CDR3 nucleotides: TGTGCCAGCAGCGTAGAGGAGGGCCCTCGCACCTACAATGAGCAGTTCTTC.